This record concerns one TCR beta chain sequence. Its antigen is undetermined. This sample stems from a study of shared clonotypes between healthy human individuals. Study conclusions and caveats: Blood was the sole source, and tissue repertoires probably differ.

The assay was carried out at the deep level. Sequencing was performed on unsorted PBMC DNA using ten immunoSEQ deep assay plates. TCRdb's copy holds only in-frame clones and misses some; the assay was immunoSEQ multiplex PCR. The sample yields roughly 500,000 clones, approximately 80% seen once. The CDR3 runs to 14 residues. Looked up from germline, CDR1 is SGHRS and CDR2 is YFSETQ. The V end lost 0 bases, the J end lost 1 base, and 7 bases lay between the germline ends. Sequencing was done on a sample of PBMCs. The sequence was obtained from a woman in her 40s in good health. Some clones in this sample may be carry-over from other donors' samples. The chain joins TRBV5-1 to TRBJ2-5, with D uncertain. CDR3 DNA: TGCGCCAGCAGCTTGGACAGAGTCCAAGAGACCCAGTACTTC. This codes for CASSLDRVQETQYF. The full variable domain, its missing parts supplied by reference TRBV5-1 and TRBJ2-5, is KAGVTQTPRYLIKTRGQQVTLSCSPISGHRSVSWYQQTPGQGLQFLFEYFSETQRNKGNFPGRFSGRQFSNSRSEMNVSTLELGDSALYLCASSLDRVQETQYFGPGTRLLVL.